This TCR beta chain was recovered during a study of prognosis after radiotherapy for stage I lung cancer. In the study overall: Tumor type comprised squamous cell carcinoma in more than 5 patients and adenocarcinoma in about 13. Whole-study findings and limits: After stereotactic body radiation therapy, median unique TCR clones were roughly 6,500, down from fewer than 11,000. Patients' TRBV and TRBJ gene usage reportedly differed by presence or absence of metastases.

This clonotype was seen at least ten times. Its matching antigen is unknown. From germline, CDR1 is MNHEY and CDR2 SVGEGT. The CDR3 is made up of 15 amino acids. V trimming: 6 bases; J trimming: 5 bases; junction bases outside the gene matches: 9. Amplicons of TCR beta CDR3 were generated from genomic DNA by two-round multiplex PCR. Each TRBV and TRBJ gene had its own primer in the first PCR round. Universal primers were used for second-round PCR. From the multiplex PCR reads, TCRdb called clonotypes with MiXCR, one entry per CDR3 protein. The table lists about 51,000 distinct CDR3 sequences, about a third of them singletons, with 8% to 9.5% in the top ten.

This receptor was taken from a donor aged 50 or older with non-small cell lung cancer. The chain links TRBV6-2 or TRBV6-3 to TRBJ2-5; TRBD1 matches 10 bases. The sequencing here drew on PBMCs, taken before or after stereotactic body radiation therapy (not recorded which). CDR3 DNA: TGTGCCAGCAGCCGGACGACAGGGGGCGCGGAGACCCAGTACTTC. It encodes CASSRTTGGAETQYF.